This TCR beta chain was obtained from a study of preoperative IRX-2 immunotherapy in early breast cancer. The CDR3 covers 15 residues. Produced via immunoSEQ multiplex PCR; TCRdb's table is partial and in-frame only. The sample holds around 24,000 clones; around 80% are singletons and the top ten take around 6.5%. The treatment is: preoperative locoregional IRX-2 cytokine immunotherapy. This phase Ib study tested locoregional IRX-2 cytokine immunotherapy given before surgery. Source: lymph node tissue, taken after IRX-2 immunotherapy. The TCR was taken from a human donor with breast cancer. The chain combines TRBV22-1 with TRBJ2-2. TRBV22-1 is labeled a pseudogene. The CDR3 loop reads CATSSHGRNTGELFF. As DNA, the CDR3 is TGTGCCACCAGTTCTCATGGACGTAACACCGGGGAGCTGTTTTTT.